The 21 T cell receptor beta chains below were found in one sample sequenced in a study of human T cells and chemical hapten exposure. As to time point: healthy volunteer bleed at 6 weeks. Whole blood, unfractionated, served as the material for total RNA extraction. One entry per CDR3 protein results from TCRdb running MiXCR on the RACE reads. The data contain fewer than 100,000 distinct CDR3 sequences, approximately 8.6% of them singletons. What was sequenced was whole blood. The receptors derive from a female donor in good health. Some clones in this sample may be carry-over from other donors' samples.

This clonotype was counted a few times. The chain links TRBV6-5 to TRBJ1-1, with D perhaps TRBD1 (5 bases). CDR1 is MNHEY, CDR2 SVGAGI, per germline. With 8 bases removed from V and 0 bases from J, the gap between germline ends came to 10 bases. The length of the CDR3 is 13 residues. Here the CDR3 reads CASSWGMNTEAFF. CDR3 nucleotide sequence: TGTGCCAGCTCCTGGGGCATGAACACTGAAGCTTTCTTT.

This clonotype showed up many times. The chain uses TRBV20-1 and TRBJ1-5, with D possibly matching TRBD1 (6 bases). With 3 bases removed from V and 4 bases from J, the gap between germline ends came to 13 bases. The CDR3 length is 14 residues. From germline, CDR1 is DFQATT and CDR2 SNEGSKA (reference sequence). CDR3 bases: TGCAGTGCTAGTCGGGGGGCCTCTAATCAGCCCCAGCATTTT. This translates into CSASRGASNQPQHF.

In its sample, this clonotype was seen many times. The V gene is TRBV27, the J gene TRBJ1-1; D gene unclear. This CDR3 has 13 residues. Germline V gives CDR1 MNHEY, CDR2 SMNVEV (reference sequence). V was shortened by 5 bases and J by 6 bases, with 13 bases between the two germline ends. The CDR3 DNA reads TGTGCCAGCAGTGCCTTAATTAACTCTGAAGCTTTCTTT. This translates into CASSALINSEAFF.

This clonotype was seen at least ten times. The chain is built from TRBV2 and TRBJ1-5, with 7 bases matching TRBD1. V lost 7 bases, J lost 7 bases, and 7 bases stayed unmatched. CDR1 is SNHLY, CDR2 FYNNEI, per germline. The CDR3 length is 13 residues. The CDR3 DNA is TGTGCCAGCACCAGGGGGATAGGCCAGCCCCAGCATTTT. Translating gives CASTRGIGQPQHF.

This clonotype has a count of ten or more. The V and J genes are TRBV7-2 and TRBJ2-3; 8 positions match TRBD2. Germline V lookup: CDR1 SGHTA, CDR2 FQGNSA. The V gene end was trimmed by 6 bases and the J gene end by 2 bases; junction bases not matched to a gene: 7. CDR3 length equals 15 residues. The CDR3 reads CASRRHSGDTDTQYF. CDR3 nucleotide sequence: TGTGCCAGCAGGCGTCATAGCGGGGACACAGATACGCAGTATTTT. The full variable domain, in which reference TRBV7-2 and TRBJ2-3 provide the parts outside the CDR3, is GAGVSQSPSNKVTEKGKDVELRCDPISGHTALYWYRQSLGQGLEFLIYFQGNSAPDKSGLPSDRFSAERTGGSVSTLTIQRTQQEDSAVYLCASRRHSGDTDTQYFGPGTRLTVL.

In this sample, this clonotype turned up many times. This CDR3 reads CASSHGTGGYYEQYF. Here the CDR3 DNA reads TGCGCCAGCAGTCACGGGACAGGGGGTTACTACGAGCAGTACTTC. V gene TRBV5-1 combines with J gene TRBJ2-7, with 11 bases that match TRBD1. This CDR3 is 15 amino acids long. V shed 5 bases, J shed 3 bases, and the junction held 7 bases outside the gene matches. The germline V gene has CDR1 SGHRS and CDR2 YFSETQ.

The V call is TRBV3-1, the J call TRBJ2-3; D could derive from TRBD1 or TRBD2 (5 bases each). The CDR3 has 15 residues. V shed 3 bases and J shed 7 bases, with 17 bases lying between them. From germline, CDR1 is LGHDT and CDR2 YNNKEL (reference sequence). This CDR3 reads CASSQTAGTTNTQYF. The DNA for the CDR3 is TGTGCCAGCAGCCAGACGGCCGGGACGACGAATACGCAGTATTTT.

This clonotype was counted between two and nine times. CDR3 nucleotide sequence: TGCAGTGTCCCGCTGGACGACAGCACAGATACGCAGTATTTT. It codes for CSVPLDDSTDTQYF. V usage is TRBV20-1 and J usage is TRBJ2-3; no definite D call. CDR1 is DFQATT and CDR2 is SNEGSKA in the germline V gene (reference sequence). Trimming took 7 bases from V and 0 from J, leaving 14 bases between them. The CDR3 loop spans 14 amino acids.

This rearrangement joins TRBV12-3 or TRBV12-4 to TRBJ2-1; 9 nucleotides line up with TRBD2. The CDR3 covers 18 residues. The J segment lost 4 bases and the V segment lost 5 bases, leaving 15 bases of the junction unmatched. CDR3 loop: CASSPRRSGSGGYNEQFF. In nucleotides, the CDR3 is TGTGCCAGCAGTCCCCGAAGGAGCGGTAGCGGGGGATACAATGAGCAGTTCTTC.

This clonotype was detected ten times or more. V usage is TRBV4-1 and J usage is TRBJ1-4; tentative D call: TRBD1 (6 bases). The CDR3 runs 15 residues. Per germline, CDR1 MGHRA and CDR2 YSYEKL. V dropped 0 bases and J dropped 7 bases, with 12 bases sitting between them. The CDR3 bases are TGCGCCAGCAGCCAAGATCGGGGGACACGTGAAAAACTGTTTTTT. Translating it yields CASSQDRGTREKLFF.

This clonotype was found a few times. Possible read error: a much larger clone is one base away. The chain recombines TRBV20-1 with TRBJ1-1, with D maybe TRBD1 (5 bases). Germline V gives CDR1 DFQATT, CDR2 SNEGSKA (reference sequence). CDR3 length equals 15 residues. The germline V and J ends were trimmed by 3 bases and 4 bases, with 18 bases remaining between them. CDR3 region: CSARASRERSTEAFF. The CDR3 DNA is TGCAGTGCTAGGGCAAGCAGGGAAAGAAGCACTGAAGCTTTCTTT.

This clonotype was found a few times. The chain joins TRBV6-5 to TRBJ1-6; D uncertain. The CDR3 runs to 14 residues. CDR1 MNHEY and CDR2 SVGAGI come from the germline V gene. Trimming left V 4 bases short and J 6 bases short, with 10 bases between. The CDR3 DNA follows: TGTGCCAGCAGTTCCGTTGTTGGTAATTCACCCCTCCACTTT. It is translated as CASSSVVGNSPLHF.

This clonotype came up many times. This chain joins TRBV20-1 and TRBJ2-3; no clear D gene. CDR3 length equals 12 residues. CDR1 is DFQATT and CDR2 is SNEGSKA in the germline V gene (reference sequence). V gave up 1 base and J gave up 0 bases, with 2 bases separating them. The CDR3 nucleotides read TGCAGTGCTAGAGGTAGCACAGATACGCAGTATTTT. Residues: CSARGSTDTQYF.

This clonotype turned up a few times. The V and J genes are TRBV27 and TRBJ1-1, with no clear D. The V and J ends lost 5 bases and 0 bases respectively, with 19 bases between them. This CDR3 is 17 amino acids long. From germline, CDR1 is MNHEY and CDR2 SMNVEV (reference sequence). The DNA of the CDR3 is TGTGCCAGCAGTCTCACTCAATTTCGGTTGATGAACACTGAAGCTTTCTTT. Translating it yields CASSLTQFRLMNTEAFF.

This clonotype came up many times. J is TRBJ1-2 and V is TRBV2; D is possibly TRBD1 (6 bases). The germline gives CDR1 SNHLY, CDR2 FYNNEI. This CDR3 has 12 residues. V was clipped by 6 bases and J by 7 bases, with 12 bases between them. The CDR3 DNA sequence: TGTGCCAGCAGCGTGGACAGACCTGGCTACACCTTC. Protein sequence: CASSVDRPGYTF.

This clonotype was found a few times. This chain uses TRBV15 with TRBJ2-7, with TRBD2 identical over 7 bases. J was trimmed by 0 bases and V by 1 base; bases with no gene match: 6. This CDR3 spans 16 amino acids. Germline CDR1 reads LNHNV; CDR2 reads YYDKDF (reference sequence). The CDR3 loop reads CATSRVGGGSSYEQYF. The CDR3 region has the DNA TGTGCCACCAGCAGAGTTGGGGGGGGGTCCTCCTACGAGCAGTACTTC.

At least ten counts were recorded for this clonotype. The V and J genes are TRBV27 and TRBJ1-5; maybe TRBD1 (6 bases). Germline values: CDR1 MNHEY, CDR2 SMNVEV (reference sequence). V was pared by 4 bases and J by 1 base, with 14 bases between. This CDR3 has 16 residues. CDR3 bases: TGTGCCAGCAGTTCACAACAGGGCTCCAGCAATCAGCCCCAGCATTTT. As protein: CASSSQQGSSNQPQHF.

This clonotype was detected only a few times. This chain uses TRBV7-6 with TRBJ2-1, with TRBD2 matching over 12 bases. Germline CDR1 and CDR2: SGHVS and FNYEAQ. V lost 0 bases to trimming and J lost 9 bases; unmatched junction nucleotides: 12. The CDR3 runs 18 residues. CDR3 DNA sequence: TGTGCCAGCAGCTTAGCCACAAGGGCTAGCGGGGGGGCAGTTGAGCAGTTCTTC. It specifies CASSLATRASGGAVEQFF.

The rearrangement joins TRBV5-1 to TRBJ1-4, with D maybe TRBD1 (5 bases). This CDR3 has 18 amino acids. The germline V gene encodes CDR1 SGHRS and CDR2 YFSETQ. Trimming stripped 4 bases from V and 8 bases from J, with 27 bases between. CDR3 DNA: TGCGCCAGCAGCCCCTTGGTGGTAGTTGGCAGGGAGTTGGAAAAACTGTTTTTT. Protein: CASSPLVVVGRELEKLFF.

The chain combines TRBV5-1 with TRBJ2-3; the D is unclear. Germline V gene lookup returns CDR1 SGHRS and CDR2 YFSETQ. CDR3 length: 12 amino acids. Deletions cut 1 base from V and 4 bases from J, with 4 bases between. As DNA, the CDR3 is TGCGCCAGCAGCTTGACAGCAGATACGCAGTATTTT. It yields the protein CASSLTADTQYF.

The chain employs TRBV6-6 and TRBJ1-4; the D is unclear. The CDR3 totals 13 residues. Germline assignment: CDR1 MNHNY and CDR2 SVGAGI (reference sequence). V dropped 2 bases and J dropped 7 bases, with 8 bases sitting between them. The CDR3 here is CASSYRGSEKLFF. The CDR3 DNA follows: TGTGCCAGCAGTTACCGGGGTTCTGAAAAACTGTTTTTT.